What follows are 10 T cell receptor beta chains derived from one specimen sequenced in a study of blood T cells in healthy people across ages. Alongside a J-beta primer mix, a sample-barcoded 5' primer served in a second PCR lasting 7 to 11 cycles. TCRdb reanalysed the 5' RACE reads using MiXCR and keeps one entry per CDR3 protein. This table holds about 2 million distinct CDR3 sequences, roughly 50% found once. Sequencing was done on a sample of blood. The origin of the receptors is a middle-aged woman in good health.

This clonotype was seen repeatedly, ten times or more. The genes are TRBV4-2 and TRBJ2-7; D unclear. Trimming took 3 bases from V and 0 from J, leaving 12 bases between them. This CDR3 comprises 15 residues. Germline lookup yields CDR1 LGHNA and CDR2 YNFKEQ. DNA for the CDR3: TGTGCCAGCAGCCAGGGCGTACAGCACTCCTACGAGCAGTACTTC. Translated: CASSQGVQHSYEQYF.

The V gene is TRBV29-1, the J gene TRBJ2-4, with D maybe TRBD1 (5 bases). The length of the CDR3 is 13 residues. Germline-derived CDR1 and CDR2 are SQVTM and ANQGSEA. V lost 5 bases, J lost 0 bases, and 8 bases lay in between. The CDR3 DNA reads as TGCAGCGTTTACACAGGAGCCAAAAACATTCAGTACTTC. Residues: CSVYTGAKNIQYF.

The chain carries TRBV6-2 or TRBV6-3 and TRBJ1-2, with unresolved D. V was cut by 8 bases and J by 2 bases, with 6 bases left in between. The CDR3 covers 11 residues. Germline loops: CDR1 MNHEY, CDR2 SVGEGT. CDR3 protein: CASATNYGYTF. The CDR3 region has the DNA TGTGCCAGCGCGACAAACTATGGCTACACCTTC.

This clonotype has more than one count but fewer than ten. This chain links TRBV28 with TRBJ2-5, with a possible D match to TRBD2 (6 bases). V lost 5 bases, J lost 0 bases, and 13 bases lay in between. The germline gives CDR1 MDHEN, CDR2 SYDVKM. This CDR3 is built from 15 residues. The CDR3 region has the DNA TGTGCCAGCAGTATCGGACTAACTTACCAAGAGACCCAGTACTTC. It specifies CASSIGLTYQETQYF. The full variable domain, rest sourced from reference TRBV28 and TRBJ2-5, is DVKVTQSSRYLVKRTGEKVFLECVQDMDHENMFWYRQDPGLGLRLIYFSYDVKMKEKGDIPEGYSVSREKKERFSLILESASTNQTSMYLCASSIGLTYQETQYFGPGTRLLVL.

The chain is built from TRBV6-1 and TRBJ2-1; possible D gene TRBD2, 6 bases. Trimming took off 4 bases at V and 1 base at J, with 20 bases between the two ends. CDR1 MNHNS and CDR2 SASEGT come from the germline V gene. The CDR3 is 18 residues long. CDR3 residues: CASSATNPAGLSYNEQFF. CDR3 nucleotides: TGTGCCAGCAGTGCTACTAACCCCGCGGGACTTTCCTACAATGAGCAGTTCTTC.

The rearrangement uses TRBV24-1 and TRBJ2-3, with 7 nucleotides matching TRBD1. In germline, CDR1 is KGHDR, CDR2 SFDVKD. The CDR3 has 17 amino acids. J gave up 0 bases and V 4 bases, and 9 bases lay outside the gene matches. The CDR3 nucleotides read TGTGCCACCAGTGACCTTGACGGACAGGTTAGCACAGATACGCAGTATTTT. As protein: CATSDLDGQVSTDTQYF.

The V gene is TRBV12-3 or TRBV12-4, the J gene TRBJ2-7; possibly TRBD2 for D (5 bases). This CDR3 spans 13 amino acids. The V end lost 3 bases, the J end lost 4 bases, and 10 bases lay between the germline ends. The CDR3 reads CASSLRVDYEQYF. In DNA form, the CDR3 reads TGTGCCAGCAGTTTGAGGGTGGATTACGAGCAGTACTTC.

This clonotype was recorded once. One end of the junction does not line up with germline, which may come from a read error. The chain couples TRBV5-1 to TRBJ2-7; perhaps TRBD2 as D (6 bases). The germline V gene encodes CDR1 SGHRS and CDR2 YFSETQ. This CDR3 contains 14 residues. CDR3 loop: CASSFIPGAYKQYF. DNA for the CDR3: TGCGCCAGCAGCTTCATTCCGGGAGCCTACAAGCAGTACTTC.

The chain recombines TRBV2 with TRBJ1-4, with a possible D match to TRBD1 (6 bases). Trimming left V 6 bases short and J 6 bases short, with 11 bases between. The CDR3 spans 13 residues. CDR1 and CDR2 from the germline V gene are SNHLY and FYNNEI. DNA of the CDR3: TGTGCCAGCAGACAGGGTCTTGATGAAAAACTGTTTTTT. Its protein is CASRQGLDEKLFF.

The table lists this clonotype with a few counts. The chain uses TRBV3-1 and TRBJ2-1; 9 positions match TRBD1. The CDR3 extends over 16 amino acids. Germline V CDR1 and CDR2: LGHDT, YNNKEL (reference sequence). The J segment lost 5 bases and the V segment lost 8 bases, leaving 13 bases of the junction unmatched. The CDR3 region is CASGKSGTGYDNEQFF. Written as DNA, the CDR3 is TGTGCCAGCGGCAAAAGTGGGACAGGGTATGACAATGAGCAGTTCTTC.